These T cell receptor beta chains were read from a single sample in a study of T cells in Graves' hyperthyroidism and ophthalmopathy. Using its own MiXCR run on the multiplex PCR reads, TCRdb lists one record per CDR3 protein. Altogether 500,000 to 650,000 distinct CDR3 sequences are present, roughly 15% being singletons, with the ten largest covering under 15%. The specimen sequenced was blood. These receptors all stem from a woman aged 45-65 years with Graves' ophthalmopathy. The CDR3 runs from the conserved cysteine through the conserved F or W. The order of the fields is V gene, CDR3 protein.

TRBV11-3 CASSRGLAGGLETQYF
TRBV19 CASRRDSNYGYTF
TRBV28 CASSPRGATEAFF
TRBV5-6 CASSFSGRDETQYF
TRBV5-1 CASSQGLIEVETQYF
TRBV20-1 CSARTVASGELFF
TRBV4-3 CASSQDRVLNTGELFF
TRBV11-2 CASSLMGTEARTFYEQYF
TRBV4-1 CASSHLRLAGSSSTGELFF
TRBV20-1 CSAFGTSDETQYF
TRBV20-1 CSAFGQTFEKLFF
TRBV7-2 CASSLGGGRGKQFF
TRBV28 CASTKIYRRSNQPQHF
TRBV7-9 CASSLQRGDRRLEEKLFF
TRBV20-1 CSAQGGANYGYTF
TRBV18 CASSPYHGVSGAQETQYF
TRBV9 CASSPRGPGLSGRSANEQFF
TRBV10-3 CAISPDRNGEQYF
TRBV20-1 CSARGRDWADTQYF
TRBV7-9 CASSFAGQPNNEQFF
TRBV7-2 CASSLATRDTSAQPSYNEQFF
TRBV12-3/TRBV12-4 CASSFGTAYEQYF
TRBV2 CASPRRANEQFF
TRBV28 CAGSLGGTQYF
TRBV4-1 CASSQGEDTYEQYF
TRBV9 CASSVDGEQFF
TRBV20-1 CSAREGSGPYNEQFF
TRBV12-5 CASGFYPNTGELFF
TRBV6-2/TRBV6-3 CASRGTGSYEQYF
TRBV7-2 CASSFSSEQFF
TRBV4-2 CASSNFIAGGQYNEQFF
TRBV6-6 CASSYSQTYYGYTF
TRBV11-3 CASSPGLAGAGNTQYF
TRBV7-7 CASSSTGSQETQYF
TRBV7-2 CASSLAAGRGNEQYF
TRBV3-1 CASSQPGQTPYNEQFF
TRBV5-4 CASSEREDYTGELFF
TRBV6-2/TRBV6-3 CASSYSGATYQETQYF
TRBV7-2 CASSLEVFSGRPEQYF
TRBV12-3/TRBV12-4 CASRLTSGSEYF
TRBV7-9 CASSWENSPLHF
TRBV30 CAWSVRGIAKNIQYF
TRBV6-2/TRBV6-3 CASSYSVPGETQYF
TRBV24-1 CATTNTLNTEAFF
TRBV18 CASRPGLAESSGELFF
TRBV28 CASSLLGGGRETQYF
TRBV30 CAWSVPPGATEAFF
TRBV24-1 CATSDHRGQTGELFF
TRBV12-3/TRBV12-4 CASSRPGTGSEKLFF
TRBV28 CASSPPLGGNTEAFF
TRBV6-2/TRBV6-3 CASSWTSGRSHKNIQYF
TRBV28 CASFPGGRAKNIQYF
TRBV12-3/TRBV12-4 CASSPGVATPFF
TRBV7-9 CASRPGQGGAGELFF
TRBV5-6 CASSLEREGHYEQYF
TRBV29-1 CSVRTDSYNEQFF
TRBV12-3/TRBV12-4 CASSLVTSGRPDTQYF
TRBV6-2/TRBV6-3 CASSSPRDTGHYGYTF
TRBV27 CASSLSRAGWTDTQYF